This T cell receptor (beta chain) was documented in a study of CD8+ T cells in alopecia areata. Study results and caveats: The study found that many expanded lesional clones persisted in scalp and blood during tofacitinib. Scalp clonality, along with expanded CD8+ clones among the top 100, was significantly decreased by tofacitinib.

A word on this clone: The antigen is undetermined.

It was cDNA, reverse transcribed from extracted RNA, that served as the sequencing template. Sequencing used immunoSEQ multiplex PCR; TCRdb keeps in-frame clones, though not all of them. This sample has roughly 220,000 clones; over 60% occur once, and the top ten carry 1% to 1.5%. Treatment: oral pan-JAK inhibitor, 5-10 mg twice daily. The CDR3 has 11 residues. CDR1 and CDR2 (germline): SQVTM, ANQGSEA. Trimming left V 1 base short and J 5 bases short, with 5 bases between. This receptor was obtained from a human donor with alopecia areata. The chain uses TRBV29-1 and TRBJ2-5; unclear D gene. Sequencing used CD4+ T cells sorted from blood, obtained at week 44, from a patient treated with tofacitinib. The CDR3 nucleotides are TGCAGCGTTGAAGTCGGCGAGACCCAGTACTTC. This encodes CSVEVGETQYF.